The 12 T cell receptor beta chains below were found in one sample sequenced in a study of T-cell memory formation after mild COVID-19. A single record per CDR3 protein comes from TCRdb applying MiXCR to the 5' RACE reads. The data contain about 470,000 distinct CDR3 sequences, about 18% of them seen just once; the ten biggest clones take up 10% to 15%. Sequencing input: PBMCs or a T cell subset sorted from them (not recorded which). The receptors stem from an adult woman who had mild COVID-19 (a few samples of this study predate the infection). Cell type and time point are not known.

This chain uses TRBV10-3 with TRBJ2-5; D gene ambiguous. V was cut by 0 bases and J by 2 bases, with 7 bases left in between. Germline V CDR1 and CDR2: ENHRY, SYGVKD. The CDR3 consists of 14 residues. CDR3 sequence: CAISESWAQETQYF. The CDR3 DNA reads as TGTGCCATCAGTGAGTCTTGGGCGCAAGAGACCCAGTACTTC.

The chain has TRBV7-8 and TRBJ1-1, with 7 bases that match TRBD1. The junction had 6 bases not matched to a gene; V was cut back by 5 bases and J by 6 bases. The CDR3 loop spans 13 amino acids. Germline-derived CDR1 and CDR2 are SGHVS and FQNEAQ. The CDR3 region has the DNA TGTGCCAGCAGCCCACAGGGGAATGCTGAAGCTTTCTTT. Translated, it gives CASSPQGNAEAFF. Using reference TRBV7-8 and TRBJ1-1 for the parts outside the CDR3, the full variable domain is GAGVSQSPRYKVAKRGQDVALRCDPISGHVSLFWYQQALGQGPEFLTYFQNEAQLDKSGLPSDRFFAERPEGSVSTLKIQRTQQEDSAVYLCASSPQGNAEAFFGQGTRLTVV.

The CDR3 loop is CASSFAELEGEKLFF. DNA of the CDR3: TGTGCCAGCAGCTTCGCCGAGTTGGAGGGGGAAAAACTGTTTTTT. The chain recombines TRBV7-9 with TRBJ1-4, with D possibly being TRBD1 (5 bases). Germline V lookup: CDR1 SEHNR, CDR2 FQNEAQ (reference sequence). This CDR3 spans 15 amino acids. V was cut by 3 bases and J by 8 bases, with 16 bases left in between. Full variable domain (outside the CDR3, taken from reference TRBV7-9 and TRBJ1-4): DTGVSQNPRHKITKRGQNVTFRCDPISEHNRLYWYRQTLGQGPEFLTYFQNEAQLEKSRLLSDRFSAERPKGSFSTLEIQRTEQGDSAMYLCASSFAELEGEKLFFGSGTQLSVL.

This clonotype has more than one count but fewer than ten. The V call is TRBV21-1, the J call TRBJ2-3; the D call in the table, TRBD2, was not verified against the DNA. TRBV21-1 is designated a pseudogene. This CDR3 is 17 amino acids long. CDR3 in DNA: TGTGCCAGCAGCAAACCTGGACTAGCGGGGCCTACAGATACGCAGTATTTT. Translating it yields CASSKPGLAGPTDTQYF.

The chain links TRBV5-1 to TRBJ2-1; 11 bases are shared with TRBD2. The CDR3 is 15 residues long. The V gene end was trimmed by 4 bases and the J gene end by 7 bases; junction bases not matched to a gene: 7. Germline assignment: CDR1 SGHRS and CDR2 YFSETQ. The CDR3 region has the DNA TGCGCCAGCAGCCCGGTGGCTAGCGGGGGGAATGAGCAGTTCTTC. It codes for CASSPVASGGNEQFF.

This chain connects TRBV12-3 or TRBV12-4 to TRBJ1-5; the D is unclear. V was cut by 2 bases and J by 11 bases, with 10 bases left in between. The CDR3 totals 12 residues. The DNA for the CDR3 is TGTGCCAGCAGTTTAACGGCTGCGACCCAGCATTTT. Protein: CASSLTAATQHF.

The table lists this clonotype with many counts. The rearrangement uses TRBV4-2 and TRBJ2-1, with a possible D match to TRBD1 (6 bases). The CDR3 is 17 amino acids. Between the trimmed V and J ends, which lost 1 base and 2 bases, there was a span of 15 bases. Germline V gene lookup returns CDR1 LGHNA and CDR2 YNFKEQ. The DNA for the CDR3 is TGTGCCAGCAGCCAAGGGGGGCAGGGGTCTACCTACAATGAGCAGTTCTTC. This sequence encodes CASSQGGQGSTYNEQFF.

This clonotype was detected a few times. The chain links TRBV4-1 to TRBJ2-7; unclear D gene. Germline loops: CDR1 MGHRA, CDR2 YSYEKL. V lost 0 bases and J lost 0, with 9 bases in between. CDR3 length: 15 amino acids. The CDR3 bases are TGCGCCAGCAGCCAAGATCTGGTCAGCTCCTACGAGCAGTACTTC. Translation gives CASSQDLVSSYEQYF.

This clonotype was picked up a small number of times. V gene TRBV7-9 combines with J gene TRBJ1-2, with TRBD1 as a possible D gene (5 bases). The germline V gene encodes CDR1 SEHNR and CDR2 FQNEAQ (reference sequence). The V gene lost 3 bases and the J gene lost 7 bases, with 21 bases spanning the gap. This CDR3 is 16 amino acids long. The CDR3 region has the DNA TGTGCCAGCAGCTTTGAAGAAATCGTCGGGGGACGTGGCTACACCTTC. Translating gives CASSFEEIVGGRGYTF. Combining the CDR3 with reference TRBV7-9 and TRBJ1-2 gives the whole variable domain DTGVSQNPRHKITKRGQNVTFRCDPISEHNRLYWYRQTLGQGPEFLTYFQNEAQLEKSRLLSDRFSAERPKGSFSTLEIQRTEQGDSAMYLCASSFEEIVGGRGYTFGSGTRLTVV.

V usage is TRBV18 and J usage is TRBJ1-1, with TRBD1 as a possible D gene (6 bases). The germline V gene has CDR1 KGHSH and CDR2 LQKENI. This CDR3 contains 13 residues. Trimming left V 6 bases short and J 11 bases short, with 19 bases between. CDR3 protein: CASSTGTGREAFF. The DNA of the CDR3 is TGTGCCAGCTCTACCGGTACAGGGAGGGAGGCTTTCTTT.

This clonotype appeared a few times. The chain is built from TRBV7-2 and TRBJ2-6; 7 bases map to TRBD1. V shed 5 bases, J shed 0 bases, and the junction held 4 bases outside the gene matches. The CDR3 covers 16 residues. The V gene's germline CDR1 is SGHTA and CDR2 FQGNSA. The CDR3 sequence: CASSLRTGSGANVLTF. The CDR3, as DNA: TGTGCCAGCAGCCTCCGGACAGGCTCTGGGGCCAACGTCCTGACTTTC. The full variable domain, rest sourced from reference TRBV7-2 and TRBJ2-6, is GAGVSQSPSNKVTEKGKDVELRCDPISGHTALYWYRQSLGQGLEFLIYFQGNSAPDKSGLPSDRFSAERTGGSVSTLTIQRTQQEDSAVYLCASSLRTGSGANVLTFGAGSRLTVL.

The V gene is TRBV7-9, the J gene TRBJ2-4; D not resolved. The CDR3 runs 15 residues. Germline values: CDR1 SEHNR, CDR2 FQNEAQ (reference sequence). Deletions cut 1 base from V and 8 bases from J, with 15 bases between. The CDR3, as DNA: TGTGCCAGCAGCTTAGTGCGTCAGTGGGATGACATTCAGTACTTC. This codes for CASSLVRQWDDIQYF.